These T cell receptor beta chains were read from a single sample in a study of cytomegalovirus exposure and HLA in healthy donors. Repertoires were generated with immunoSEQ multiplex PCR, while TCRdb's copy carries only in-frame clones and drops some. Of some 140,000 clones in the sample, approximately 80% were seen once. Sequencing input: PBMCs. The receptors shown here come from a man aged 25-45 years in good health and CMV-seronegative. The CDR3 runs from the conserved cysteine through the conserved F or W. The order of the fields is D gene, V gene, J gene, clone size, CDR3 DNA, CDR3 protein. A D gene is named only where the DNA matches it firmly. Size is stated for part of the rows, as once, few or many counts, or as a class when the clone is expanded.

-	TRBV4-2	TRBJ2-3	-	TGTGCCAGCAGCCCCCAGGGGAGCGGCTCCACAGATACGCAGTATTTT	CASSPQGSGSTDTQYF
-	TRBV6-5	TRBJ2-2	-	TGTGCCAGCAGTTACTCGACTTGGTTAACCGGGGAGCTGTTTTTT	CASSYSTWLTGELFF
-	TRBV5-1	TRBJ2-7	-	TGCGCCAGCAAGGGACTTCTCCCCCCCGAGCAGTACTTC	CASKGLLPPEQYF
-	TRBV25-1	TRBJ2-3	-	TGTGCCAGCAGTGACCGAAGGGGCTCCAGCACAGATACGCAGTATTTT	CASSDRRGSSTDTQYF
TRBD2	TRBV7-6	TRBJ2-5	once	TGTGCCAGCAGCATTTCTAGCGGGAGGGCCCCAGAGACCCAGTACTTC	CASSISSGRAPETQYF
TRBD1	TRBV28	TRBJ1-1	-	TGTGCCAGCAACTTCCCCGGGACAGGGATCCCTGAAGCTTTCTTT	CASNFPGTGIPEAFF
-	TRBV6-1	TRBJ2-7	-	TGTGCCAGCAGTGACCGAAGGGGGGGGGACGAGCAGTACTTC	CASSDRRGGDEQYF
TRBD2	TRBV5-6	TRBJ2-7	once	TGTGCCAGCAGCAAAACGGGACTAGACTATTCCGAGCAGTACTTC	CASSKTGLDYSEQYF
-	TRBV5-4	TRBJ2-7	few	TGTGCCAGCAGCTTGAGCAGGGGCTCCTACGAGCAGTACTTC	CASSLSRGSYEQYF
TRBD2	TRBV30	TRBJ2-5	-	TGTGCCTGCCTAGCGGAAGAGACCCAGTACTTC	CACLAEETQYF
-	TRBV7-2	TRBJ2-7	-	TGTGCCAGCAGCTCCCCCAGGGTAGCCTCCTTGGAGGAGCAGTACTTC	CASSSPRVASLEEQYF
-	TRBV28	TRBJ1-1	few	TGTGCCAGCATTCCTCCAGGAGGCTGGACTGAAGCTTTCTTT	CASIPPGGWTEAFF
-	TRBV9	TRBJ2-7	-	TGTGCCAGCAGCATTACCGGGATGGGGGAGCAGTACTTC	CASSITGMGEQYF